This T cell receptor (beta chain) was captured by sequencing in a study of T cell changes during pregnancy in multiple sclerosis. Sequencing used immunoSEQ multiplex PCR; TCRdb keeps in-frame clones, though not all of them. The sample has roughly 93,000 clones, 85% to 95% seen once; the top ten hold 2% to 2.5%. The sample in question was peripheral blood, obtained after pregnancy. The sequence was collected from a female donor with multiple sclerosis, enrolled in a pregnancy study.

Here the CDR3 DNA reads TGTGCCAGTAGTATAGAAAGGGGTGAGCAGCCCCAGCATTTT. It encodes CASSIERGEQPQHF. This sequence joins TRBV19 and TRBJ1-5; a weak D match, TRBD1 (5 bases). The CDR3 length is 14 residues. Germline V gene data show CDR1 as LNHDA and CDR2 as SQIVND (reference sequence). V dropped 0 bases and J dropped 7 bases, with 10 bases sitting between them.